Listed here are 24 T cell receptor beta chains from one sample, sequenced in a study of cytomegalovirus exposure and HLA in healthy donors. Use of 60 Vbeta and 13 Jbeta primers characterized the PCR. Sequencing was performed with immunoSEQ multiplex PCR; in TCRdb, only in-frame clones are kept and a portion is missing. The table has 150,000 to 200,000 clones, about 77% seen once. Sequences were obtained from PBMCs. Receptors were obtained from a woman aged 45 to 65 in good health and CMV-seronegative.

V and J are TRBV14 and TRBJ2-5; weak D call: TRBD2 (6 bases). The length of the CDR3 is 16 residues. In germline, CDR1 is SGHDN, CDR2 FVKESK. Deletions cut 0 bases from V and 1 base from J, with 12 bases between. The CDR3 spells CASSQDPSRGQETQYF. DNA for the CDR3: TGTGCCAGCAGCCAAGATCCGTCGCGGGGCCAAGAGACCCAGTACTTC.

The CDR3 DNA is TGTGCCAGCAGCTTAGAAGGCTGGGGGCGGGAGGGCGGAGAGACCCAGTACTTC. Protein sequence: CASSLEGWGREGGETQYF. This chain connects TRBV11-3 to TRBJ2-5, with 9 bases lining up with TRBD2. The CDR3 has 18 amino acids. CDR1 and CDR2 from the germline V gene are SGHNT and YENEEA. J gave up 4 bases and V 0 bases, and 12 bases lay outside the gene matches.

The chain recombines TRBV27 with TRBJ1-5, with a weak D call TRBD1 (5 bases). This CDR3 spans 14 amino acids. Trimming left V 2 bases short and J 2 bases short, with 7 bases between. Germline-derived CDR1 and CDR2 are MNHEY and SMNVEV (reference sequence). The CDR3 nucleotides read TGTGCCAGCAGTTTAGTACAGGGCAATCAGCCCCAGCATTTT. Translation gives CASSLVQGNQPQHF.

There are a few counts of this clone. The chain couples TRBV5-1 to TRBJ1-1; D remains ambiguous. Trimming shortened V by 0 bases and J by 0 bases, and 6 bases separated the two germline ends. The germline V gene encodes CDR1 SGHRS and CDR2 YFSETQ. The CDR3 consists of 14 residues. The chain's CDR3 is CASSLDSMNTEAFF. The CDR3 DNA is TGCGCCAGCAGCTTGGACTCGATGAACACTGAAGCTTTCTTT. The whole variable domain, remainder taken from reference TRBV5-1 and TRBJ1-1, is KAGVTQTPRYLIKTRGQQVTLSCSPISGHRSVSWYQQTPGQGLQFLFEYFSETQRNKGNFPGRFSGRQFSNSRSEMNVSTLELGDSALYLCASSLDSMNTEAFFGQGTRLTVV.

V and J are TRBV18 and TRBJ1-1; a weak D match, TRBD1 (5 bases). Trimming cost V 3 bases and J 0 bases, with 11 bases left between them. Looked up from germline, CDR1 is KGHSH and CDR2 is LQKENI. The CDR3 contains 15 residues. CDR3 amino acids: CASSPGQGMNTEAFF. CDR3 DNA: TGTGCCAGCTCACCCGGACAAGGAATGAACACTGAAGCTTTCTTT.

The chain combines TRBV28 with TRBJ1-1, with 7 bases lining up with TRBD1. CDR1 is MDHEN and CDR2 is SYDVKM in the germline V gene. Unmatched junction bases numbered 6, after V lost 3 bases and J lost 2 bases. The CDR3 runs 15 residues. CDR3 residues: CASSLMNRGNTEAFF. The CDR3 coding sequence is TGTGCCAGCAGTTTGATGAACAGGGGAAACACTGAAGCTTTCTTT.

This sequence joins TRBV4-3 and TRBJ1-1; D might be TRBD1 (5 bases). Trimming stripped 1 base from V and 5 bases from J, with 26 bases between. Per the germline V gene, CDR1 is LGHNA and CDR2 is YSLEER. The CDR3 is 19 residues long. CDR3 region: CASSQGAQGPGLGGTEAFF. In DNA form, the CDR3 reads TGCGCCAGCAGCCAAGGGGCCCAGGGCCCTGGGTTAGGAGGGACTGAAGCTTTCTTT.

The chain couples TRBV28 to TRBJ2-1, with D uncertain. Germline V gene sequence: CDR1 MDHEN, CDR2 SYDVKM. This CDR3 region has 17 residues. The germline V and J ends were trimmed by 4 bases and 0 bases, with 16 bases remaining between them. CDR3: CASSSNPGVRSYNEQFF. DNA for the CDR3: TGTGCCAGCAGTTCTAACCCCGGAGTTCGCTCCTACAATGAGCAGTTCTTC.

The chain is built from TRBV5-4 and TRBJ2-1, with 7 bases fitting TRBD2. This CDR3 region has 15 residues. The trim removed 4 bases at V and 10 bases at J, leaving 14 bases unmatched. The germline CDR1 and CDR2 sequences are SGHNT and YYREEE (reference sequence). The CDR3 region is CASSPKLTAGLEQFF. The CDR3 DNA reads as TGTGCCAGCAGCCCAAAATTAACAGCGGGACTAGAGCAGTTCTTC.

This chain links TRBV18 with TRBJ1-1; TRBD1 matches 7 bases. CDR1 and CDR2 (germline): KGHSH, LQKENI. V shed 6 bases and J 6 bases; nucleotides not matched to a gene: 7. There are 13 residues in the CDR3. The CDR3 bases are TGTGCCAGCTCTGGGACAGCGCTTTCTGAAGCTTTCTTT. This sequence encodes CASSGTALSEAFF.

As DNA, the CDR3 is TGTGCCACCAATTTAAACGGACAGGGGTATGAAAAACTGTTTTTT. Protein: CATNLNGQGYEKLFF. The chain links TRBV5-5 to TRBJ1-4; 9 bases agree with TRBD1. V was clipped by 9 bases and J by 6 bases; unmatched bases: 12. Looked up from germline, CDR1 is SGHKS and CDR2 is YYEKEE (reference sequence). The CDR3 spans 15 residues.

The CDR3 bases are TGCGCCAGCAGTGAGTCGGCTAGCGGGGGTCTCGATGAGCAGTTCTTC. Translated, it gives CASSESASGGLDEQFF. The chain couples TRBV10-1 to TRBJ2-1; 10 nucleotides align to TRBD2. CDR1 and CDR2 from the germline V gene are WNHNN and SYGVQD (reference sequence). With 0 bases clipped from V and 8 bases from J, the junction kept 7 bases outside the gene matches. The CDR3 runs to 16 residues.

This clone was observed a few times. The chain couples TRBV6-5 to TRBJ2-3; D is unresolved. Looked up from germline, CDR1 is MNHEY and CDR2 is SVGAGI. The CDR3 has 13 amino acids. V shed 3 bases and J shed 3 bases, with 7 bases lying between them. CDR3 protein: CASSYMETDTQYF. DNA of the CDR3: TGTGCCAGCAGTTATATGGAGACAGATACGCAGTATTTT.

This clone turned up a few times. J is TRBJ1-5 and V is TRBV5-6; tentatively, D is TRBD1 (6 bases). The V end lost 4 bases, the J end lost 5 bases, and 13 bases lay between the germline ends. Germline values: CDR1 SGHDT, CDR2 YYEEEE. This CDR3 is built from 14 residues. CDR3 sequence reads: CASSRGTRYQPQHF. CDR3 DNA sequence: TGTGCCAGCAGCCGAGGGACAAGGTATCAGCCCCAGCATTTT.

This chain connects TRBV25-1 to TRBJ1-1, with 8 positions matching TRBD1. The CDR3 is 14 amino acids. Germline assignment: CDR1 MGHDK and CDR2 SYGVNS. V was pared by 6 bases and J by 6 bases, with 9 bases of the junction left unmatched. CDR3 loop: CASSQTGAGAEAFF. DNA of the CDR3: TGTGCCAGCAGCCAGACAGGGGCTGGCGCTGAAGCTTTCTTT.

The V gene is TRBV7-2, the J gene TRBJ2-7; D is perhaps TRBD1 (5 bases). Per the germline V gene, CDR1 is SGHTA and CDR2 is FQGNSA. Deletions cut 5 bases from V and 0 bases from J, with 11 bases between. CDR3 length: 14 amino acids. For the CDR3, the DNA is TGTGCCAGCAGCCCCACCAGGGACTCCTACGAGCAGTACTTC. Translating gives CASSPTRDSYEQYF.

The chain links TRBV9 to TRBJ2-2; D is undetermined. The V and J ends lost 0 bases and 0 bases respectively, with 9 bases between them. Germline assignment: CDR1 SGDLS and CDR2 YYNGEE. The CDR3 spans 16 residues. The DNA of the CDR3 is TGTGCCAGCAGCGTAGTGTCAACTGCGAACACCGGGGAGCTGTTTTTT. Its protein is CASSVVSTANTGELFF.

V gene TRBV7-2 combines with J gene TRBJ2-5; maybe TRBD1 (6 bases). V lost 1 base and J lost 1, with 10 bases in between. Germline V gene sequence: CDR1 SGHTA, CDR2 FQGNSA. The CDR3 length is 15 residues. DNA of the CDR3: TGTGCCAGCAGCTTAGGGCCGACAGGCCAAGAGACCCAGTACTTC. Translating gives CASSLGPTGQETQYF.

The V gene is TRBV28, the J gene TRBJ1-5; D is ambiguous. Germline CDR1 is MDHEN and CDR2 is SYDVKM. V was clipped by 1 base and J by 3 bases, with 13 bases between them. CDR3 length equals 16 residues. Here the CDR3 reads CASSLLARFNNQPQHF. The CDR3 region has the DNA TGTGCCAGCAGTTTATTGGCCAGATTTAACAATCAGCCCCAGCATTTT.

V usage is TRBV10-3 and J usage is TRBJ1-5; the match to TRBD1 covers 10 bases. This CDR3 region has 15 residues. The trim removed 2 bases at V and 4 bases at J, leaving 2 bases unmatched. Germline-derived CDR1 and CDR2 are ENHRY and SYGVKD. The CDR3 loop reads CAISEADRGNQPQHF. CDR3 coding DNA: TGTGCCATCAGTGAGGCGGACAGGGGGAATCAGCCCCAGCATTTT.

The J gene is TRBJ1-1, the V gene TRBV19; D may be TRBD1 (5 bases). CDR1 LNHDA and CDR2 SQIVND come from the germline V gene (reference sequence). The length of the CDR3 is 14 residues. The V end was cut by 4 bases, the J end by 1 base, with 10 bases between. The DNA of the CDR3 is TGTGCCAGTAGTACCGGCCAGGGGAACACTGAAGCTTTCTTT. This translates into CASSTGQGNTEAFF.

The chain's CDR3 is CASSVDSSGVTSTDTQYF. The CDR3 region has the DNA TGTGCCAGCAGCGTAGACTCGTCAGGGGTAACTAGCACAGATACGCAGTATTTT. The chain combines TRBV9 with TRBJ2-3, with D possibly matching TRBD1 (6 bases). The CDR3 totals 18 residues. The germline V gene has CDR1 SGDLS and CDR2 YYNGEE. V dropped 0 bases and J dropped 0 bases, with 17 bases sitting between them.

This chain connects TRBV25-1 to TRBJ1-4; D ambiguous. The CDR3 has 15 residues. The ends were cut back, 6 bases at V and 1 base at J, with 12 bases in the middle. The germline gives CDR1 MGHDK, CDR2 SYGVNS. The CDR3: CASSSNSLTNEKLFF. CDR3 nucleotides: TGTGCCAGCAGCTCCAACTCACTAACTAATGAAAAACTGTTTTTT.

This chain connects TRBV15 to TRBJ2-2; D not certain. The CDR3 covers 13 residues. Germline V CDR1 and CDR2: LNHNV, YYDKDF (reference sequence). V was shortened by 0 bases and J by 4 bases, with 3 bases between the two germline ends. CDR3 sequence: CATSRDLTGELFF. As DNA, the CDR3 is TGTGCCACCAGCAGAGACCTCACCGGGGAGCTGTTTTTT.